The clone carrying this TCR beta chain was seen a handful of times. Its antigen is as yet unknown. Researchers tagged individual cDNA molecules with unique molecular identifiers. From the 5' RACE reads, TCRdb called clonotypes with MiXCR, one entry per CDR3 protein. The sample carries 30,000 or so distinct CDR3 sequences, approximately 5% recorded once. Germline CDR1 reads SGHRS; CDR2 reads YFSETQ. There are 17 residues in the CDR3. Deletions cut 0 bases from V and 3 bases from J, with 17 bases between. The data were taken from a study of early T cells in non-severe SARS-CoV-2 infection. Study context: Bulk RNA taken from unsorted whole blood was sequenced, leaving chains unpaired.

Study-level findings and limits: Database matching using VDJdb favored anti-spike CD8 responses, with private and CD4 specificities left missing.

The chain has TRBV5-1 and TRBJ2-3; D not resolved. The sample taken for sequencing was whole blood. The sequence was collected from an adult who was a healthcare worker with PCR-confirmed SARS-CoV-2 infection or an uninfected control (not recorded which). The CDR3 coding sequence is TGCGCCAGCAGCTTGGATTCGGCCCCTTTAAGGACAGATACGCAGTATTTT. Residues: CASSLDSAPLRTDTQYF.